The 14 T cell receptor beta chains in this list originate from one sample, sequenced in a study of T cells in localized non-small cell lung cancer (dated by TCRdb to the early 2020s). Libraries were made using the immunoSEQ multiplex PCR assay. TCRdb's version of the immuneACCESS table is confined to in-frame rearrangements and falls short of the full clone set. An unresolved V gene accounts for under half of the shortfall where checked; the remainder is of unknown origin. The sample includes tens of thousands of clones, with about nine tenths observed a single time. 22% of the sample comes from the top ten. The source was peripheral blood, collected before any cancer treatment. These receptors came from a man aged 35 to 69 with stage I squamous cell lung carcinoma.

This chain connects TRBV7-9 to TRBJ1-5; weak D call: TRBD1 (5 bases). The CDR3 extends over 14 amino acids. V was shortened by 4 bases and J by 3 bases, with 10 bases between the two germline ends. The germline V gene has CDR1 SEHNR and CDR2 FQNEAQ (reference sequence). CDR3 coding DNA: TGTGCCAGCAGCTCCGGGGGTTTCAATCAGCCCCAGCATTTT. The encoded protein is CASSSGGFNQPQHF.

CDR3 region: CASSSAGGGVDTQYF. The CDR3 DNA sequence: TGTGCCAGCAGCTCCGCCGGAGGGGGGGTTGACACGCAGTATTTT. The rearrangement uses TRBV7-2 and TRBJ2-3; tentatively, D is TRBD2 (7 bases). This CDR3 has 15 residues. CDR1 SGHTA and CDR2 FQGNSA come from the germline V gene. V was clipped by 4 bases and J by 9 bases, with 20 bases between them. Looking up the rest from reference TRBV7-2 and TRBJ2-3 gives the full variable domain: GAGVSQSPSNKVTEKGKDVELRCDPISGHTALYWYRQSLGQGLEFLIYFQGNSAPDKSGLPSDRFSAERTGGSVSTLTIQRTQQEDSAVYLCASSSAGGGVDTQYFGPGTRLTVL.

This clone was observed once. The chain uses TRBV7-9 and TRBJ2-7; perhaps TRBD1 as D (5 bases). In germline, CDR1 is SEHNR, CDR2 FQNEAQ (reference sequence). The CDR3 has 11 residues. The V end was cut by 1 base, the J end by 13 bases, with 11 bases between. The CDR3 DNA reads TGTGCCAGCAGCTTAGGGACGAGGACATACTTC. Amino acids: CASSLGTRTYF.

The genes are TRBV2 and TRBJ2-5; D is ambiguous. This CDR3 contains 14 residues. Looked up from germline, CDR1 is SNHLY and CDR2 is FYNNEI. Between the trimmed V and J ends, which lost 2 bases and 1 base, there was a span of 8 bases. For the CDR3, the DNA is TGTGCCAGCAGTGAACCTCCGACCCAAGAGACCCAGTACTTC. This codes for CASSEPPTQETQYF.

This chain links TRBV4-1 with TRBJ2-2, with 9 bases lining up with TRBD1. Germline V lookup: CDR1 MGHRA, CDR2 YSYEKL. Trimming cost V 2 bases and J 5 bases; bases outside gene matches: 6. CDR3 length equals 16 residues. CDR3 amino acids: CASSQPDRGRTGELFF. CDR3 DNA sequence: TGCGCCAGCAGCCAACCGGACAGGGGAAGGACCGGGGAGCTGTTTTTT.

This rearrangement joins TRBV30 to TRBJ2-2; 7 bases match TRBD1. From germline, CDR1 is GTSNPN and CDR2 SVGIG (reference sequence). J lost 0 bases, V lost 2 bases, and 6 bases had no gene match. The CDR3 has 16 residues. The chain's CDR3 is CAWSPLGQANTGELFF. The CDR3 nucleotides read TGTGCCTGGAGTCCCTTAGGACAGGCGAACACCGGGGAGCTGTTTTTT.

The CDR3 bases are TGCAGCGCAAAACTAGGACGAGACTCCTACAATGAGCAGTTCTTC. Amino acid sequence: CSAKLGRDSYNEQFF. The rearrangement uses TRBV29-1 and TRBJ2-1, with D possibly TRBD2 on 5 matching bases. This CDR3 contains 15 residues. V shed 7 bases and J shed 0 bases, with 16 bases lying between them. The germline CDR1 and CDR2 sequences are SQVTM and ANQGSEA.

V usage is TRBV19 and J usage is TRBJ1-4; possible D gene TRBD1, 6 bases. In germline, CDR1 is LNHDA, CDR2 SQIVND (reference sequence). The CDR3 spans 12 residues. Between the trimmed V and J ends, which lost 11 bases and 8 bases, there was a span of 15 bases. CDR3 loop: CARAGGGEKLFF. CDR3 DNA sequence: TGTGCCCGTGCGGGGGGGGGCGAAAAACTGTTTTTT.

V usage is TRBV11-2 and J usage is TRBJ2-3, with D maybe TRBD2 (7 bases). The CDR3 length is 17 residues. Trimming cost V 7 bases and J 0 bases, with 20 bases left between them. Germline-derived CDR1 and CDR2 are SGHAT and FQNNGV. The CDR3 DNA is TGTGCCAGCACTACATCTCGGGGGGCCTCTAGCACAGATACGCAGTATTTT. This gives the protein CASTTSRGASSTDTQYF.

This clone was recorded once. This sequence joins TRBV28 and TRBJ1-4; 9 bases align to TRBD1. Per the germline V gene, CDR1 is MDHEN and CDR2 is SYDVKM. V shed 8 bases, J shed 3 bases, and the junction held 22 bases outside the gene matches. The CDR3 loop spans 20 amino acids. CDR3 nucleotide sequence: TGTGCCAGCTATAATCAACCAACTAGACCGGGACAGGGATCTAATGAAAAACTGTTTTTT. This translates into CASYNQPTRPGQGSNEKLFF.

V and J are TRBV5-5 and TRBJ1-1; D is ambiguous. The CDR3 consists of 14 residues. V was cut by 3 bases and J by 2 bases, with 11 bases left in between. Germline V gene sequence: CDR1 SGHKS, CDR2 YYEKEE (reference sequence). CDR3 in amino acids: CASSSTAPNTEAFF. The CDR3 coding sequence is TGTGCCAGCAGCTCGACGGCCCCTAACACTGAAGCTTTCTTT.

Relative to its sample, this clone is medium-sized. The chain uses TRBV7-9 and TRBJ2-1, with 8 bases aligning to TRBD2. This CDR3 is 14 amino acids long. With 1 base clipped from V and 7 bases from J, the junction kept 3 bases outside the gene matches. CDR1 and CDR2 (germline): SEHNR, FQNEAQ (reference sequence). The CDR3 protein is CASSLVGGVNEQFF. DNA of the CDR3: TGTGCCAGCAGCTTAGTCGGGGGGGTAAATGAGCAGTTCTTC.

A single count supports this clone. The genes are TRBV18 and TRBJ1-6; possible D gene TRBD1, 5 bases. In germline, CDR1 is KGHSH, CDR2 LQKENI. V lost 4 bases and J 5 bases, leaving 15 bases between the germline ends. This CDR3 has 16 amino acids. The CDR3 bases are TGTGCCAGCTCACGGAGCAGTCGGGGGGATAATTCACCCCTCCACTTT. It encodes CASSRSSRGDNSPLHF.

The chain recombines TRBV27 with TRBJ1-3; 8 positions match TRBD1. V gave up 8 bases and J gave up 4 bases; unmatched junction bases: 10. CDR1 is MNHEY, CDR2 SMNVEV, per germline (reference sequence). The CDR3 loop spans 15 amino acids. CDR3 sequence: CASRQGLNSGNTIYF. The CDR3 nucleotides are TGTGCCAGCCGACAGGGGTTAAATAGCGGAAACACCATATATTTT.